Listed below are T cell receptor beta chains from one sample, sequenced in a study of blood T cell repertoires in COVID-19. The protocol was immunoSEQ multiplex PCR, while the TCRdb copy is restricted to in-frame clones and leaves out a portion. The sample contains 95,000 to 150,000 clones, 75% to 85% of which appear only once. Sequencing used peripheral blood. All receptors derive from a man aged 40-49 years with active or convalescent COVID-19. Each CDR3 is given with its conserved first and last residue. The D gene is left open where the match is weak. Clone size is not always given. Where it is, it says once, few, many or a class for expanded clones.

TRBJ2-1 | - | - | TRBV9 | CASSVAGGSGNEQFF | TGTGCCAGCAGCGTAGCAGGGGGTAGCGGAAATGAGCAGTTCTTC
TRBJ1-2 | - | TRBD1 | TRBV28 | CASRYRGPNYGYTF | TGTGCCAGCAGATACAGGGGGCCTAACTATGGCTACACCTTC
TRBJ2-3 | - | TRBD1 | TRBV28 | CASSSPWAGGADTQYF | TGTGCCAGCAGTTCCCCCTGGGCAGGGGGCGCAGATACGCAGTATTTT
TRBJ2-2 | - | - | TRBV6-5 | CASRGGATGELFF | TGTGCCAGCAGAGGGGGGGCAACCGGGGAGCTGTTTTTT
TRBJ1-2 | - | - | TRBV2 | CASSEAQGTPKGGYTF | TGTGCCAGCAGTGAAGCGCAGGGAACTCCAAAAGGTGGCTACACCTTC
TRBJ1-5 | - | - | TRBV5-6 | CASSLAPGGNQPQHF | TGTGCCAGCAGCTTGGCCCCGGGAGGCAATCAGCCCCAGCATTTT
TRBJ1-4 | - | - | TRBV5-1 | CASSQGFNEKLFF | TGCGCCAGCAGCCAGGGGTTTAATGAAAAACTGTTTTTT
TRBJ1-4 | once | - | TRBV11-2 | CASSLGAENEKLFF | TGTGCCAGCAGCTTAGGGGCAGAGAATGAAAAACTGTTTTTT
TRBJ1-5 | - | TRBD1 | TRBV6-7 | CASILGQGQQPQHF | TGTGCCAGCATTCTCGGACAGGGTCAACAGCCCCAGCATTTT
TRBJ1-1 | - | - | TRBV27 | CASSPIRGRKTEAFF | TGTGCCAGCAGTCCCATCAGGGGTAGGAAAACTGAAGCTTTCTTT
TRBJ2-7 | - | TRBD2 | TRBV12-3/TRBV12-4 | CASSGRGEQYF | TGTGCCAGTAGCGGGAGAGGCGAGCAGTACTTC
TRBJ2-1 | - | TRBD1 | TRBV28 | CASREDRGPYNEQFF | TGTGCCAGCAGAGAGGACAGGGGGCCTTACAATGAGCAGTTCTTC
TRBJ2-7 | once | TRBD1 | TRBV7-8 | CASSRTGAHEQYF | TGTGCCAGCAGTCGGACAGGGGCCCACGAGCAGTACTTC
TRBJ1-1 | - | - | TRBV6-5 | CASSYHWDTQAFF | TGTGCCAGCAGTTACCACTGGGACACCCAAGCTTTCTTT
TRBJ2-2 | - | TRBD2 | TRBV7-2 | CASSLAASGELGELFF | TGTGCCAGCAGCTTGGCGGCTAGCGGGGAGCTCGGGGAGCTGTTTTTT
TRBJ1-2 | - | - | TRBV7-2 | CASSLVGDGYTF | TGTGCCAGCAGCTTAGTCGGGGATGGCTACACCTTC
TRBJ1-6 | once | - | TRBV11-3 | CASNRGGTDNSPLHF | TGTGCCAGCAACCGAGGAGGCACAGATAATTCACCCCTCCACTTT
TRBJ1-2 | - | - | TRBV3-1/TRBV3-2 | CASSLDRRGYTF | TGTGCCAGCAGTCTTGACAGGAGGGGCTACACCTTC
TRBJ1-5 | once | - | TRBV4-1 | CASDMGGGQPQHF | TGCGCCAGCGACATGGGGGGAGGGCAGCCCCAGCATTTT
TRBJ2-6 | - | - | TRBV28 | CASSPSSHNSGANVLTF | TGTGCCAGCAGTCCATCCTCACACAATTCTGGGGCCAACGTCCTGACTTTC
TRBJ1-6 | - | - | TRBV6-5 | CASRAEYNNSPLHF | TGTGCCAGCAGAGCTGAGTATAATAATTCACCCCTCCACTTT
TRBJ2-7 | once | - | TRBV10-3 | CAISGGQVMYEQYF | TGTGCCATCAGTGGGGGACAAGTTATGTACGAGCAGTACTTC
TRBJ2-1 | - | TRBD1 | TRBV11-3 | CASSLAGQGYYNEQFF | TGTGCCAGCAGCTTAGCCGGACAGGGCTACTACAATGAGCAGTTCTTC
TRBJ2-3 | - | TRBD2 | TRBV5-1 | CASSLGATSGTGDTQYF | TGCGCCAGCAGCTTGGGTGCGACTAGCGGGACCGGAGATACGCAGTATTTT
TRBJ2-5 | - | TRBD1 | TRBV7-3 | CASSLSTGAETQYF | TGTGCCAGCAGCTTAAGCACAGGGGCAGAGACCCAGTACTTC
TRBJ2-2 | - | TRBD1 | TRBV7-2 | CASTGTGNTGELFF | TGTGCCAGTACTGGGACAGGCAACACCGGGGAGCTGTTTTTT
TRBJ2-7 | - | TRBD1 | TRBV29-1 | CSAEQGAREQYF | TGCAGCGCCGAGCAGGGGGCGCGCGAGCAGTACTTC
TRBJ2-7 | - | - | TRBV7-3 | CASSLGAESYEQYF | TGTGCCAGCAGCTTAGGGGCGGAATCCTACGAGCAGTACTTC
TRBJ2-1 | - | - | TRBV5-4 | CASSSRDEQFF | TGTGCCAGCAGCTCGCGGGATGAGCAGTTCTTC
TRBJ2-1 | - | TRBD2 | TRBV9 | CASSQSGGEQFF | TGTGCCAGCAGCCAGTCGGGGGGTGAGCAGTTCTTC
TRBJ2-3 | - | TRBD2 | TRBV18 | CASSPHAIAGGTSSTDTQYF | TGTGCCAGCTCTCCACACGCAATAGCGGGGGGCACCTCTAGCACAGATACGCAGTATTTT
TRBJ1-5 | few | - | TRBV9 | CASSPGRGSQPQHF | TGTGCCAGCAGCCCGGGCAGGGGTAGTCAGCCCCAGCATTTT
TRBJ1-6 | - | - | TRBV30 | CAWSGALNSPLHF | TGTGCCTGGAGTGGGGCCCTAAATTCACCCCTCCACTTT
TRBJ1-2 | - | TRBD1 | TRBV6-5 | CASGKITGTGGGYTF | TGTGCCAGCGGAAAAATCACCGGGACAGGGGGCGGCTACACCTTC
TRBJ1-3 | - | TRBD1 | TRBV9 | CASSPGPNHRGRSGNTIYF | TGTGCCAGCAGTCCGGGACCTAACCACAGGGGGCGCTCTGGAAACACCATATATTTT
TRBJ1-2 | - | - | TRBV3-1/TRBV3-2 | CASSQDLSRGRGYTF | TGTGCCAGCAGCCAAGATCTTTCCCGTGGGCGAGGCTACACCTTC
TRBJ1-2 | - | - | TRBV12-3/TRBV12-4 | CASSPTSGYGYTF | TGTGCCAGCAGCCCCACGTCGGGATATGGCTACACCTTC
TRBJ1-2 | - | - | TRBV5-4 | CASRNPGQRDLTF | TGTGCCAGCAGAAACCCAGGACAGAGAGATCTCACCTTC
TRBJ1-3 | - | - | TRBV18 | CASSPPALGSGNTIYF | TGTGCCAGCTCACCCCCAGCGTTAGGCTCTGGAAACACCATATATTTT
TRBJ2-2 | - | TRBD2 | TRBV24-1 | CATAGGWDTGELFF | TGTGCCACCGCCGGGGGGTGGGACACCGGGGAGCTGTTTTTT
TRBJ2-7 | - | TRBD1 | TRBV4-1 | CASSQDGTGVFYEQYF | TGCGCCAGCAGCCAAGATGGGACAGGCGTCTTCTACGAGCAGTACTTC
TRBJ2-5 | - | TRBD2 | TRBV6-2/TRBV6-3 | CASSYGGGRETQYF | TGTGCCAGCAGTTACGGCGGGGGGCGAGAGACCCAGTACTTC
TRBJ2-1 | - | TRBD2 | TRBV6-1 | CASSEGLAGPNEQFF | TGTGCCAGCAGTGAAGGACTAGCGGGGCCAAATGAGCAGTTCTTC
TRBJ2-5 | - | TRBD2 | TRBV5-5 | CASSSLAGAQETQYF | TGTGCCAGCAGCTCGCTAGCGGGAGCCCAAGAGACCCAGTACTTC
TRBJ2-3 | - | - | TRBV5-1 | CASSLTGTQDTQYF | TGCGCCAGCAGCTTGACAGGGACCCAAGATACGCAGTATTTT
TRBJ1-1 | - | - | TRBV6-4 | CASSDGFPGVAFF | TGTGCCAGCAGTGATGGTTTCCCGGGGGTGGCTTTCTTT
TRBJ1-3 | once | TRBD1 | TRBV5-1 | CASSLSPGQGATGNTIYF | TGCGCCAGCAGCCTTAGTCCGGGACAGGGGGCAACTGGAAACACCATATATTTT
TRBJ1-2 | - | - | TRBV29-1 | CSAKQGDYGYTF | TGCAGCGCCAAACAGGGAGACTATGGCTACACCTTC
TRBJ1-5 | - | TRBD1 | TRBV30 | CAWSPGGYSNQPQHF | TGTGCCTGGAGCCCAGGGGGATATAGCAATCAGCCCCAGCATTTT
TRBJ2-1 | - | - | TRBV30 | CAWSPQWQYNEQFF | TGTGCCTGGAGTCCCCAGTGGCAATACAATGAGCAGTTCTTC
TRBJ1-6 | - | TRBD1 | TRBV9 | CASSPSGTGAGSSPLHF | TGTGCCAGCAGCCCCTCCGGGACAGGGGCGGGAAGTTCACCCCTCCACTTT
TRBJ2-6 | - | - | TRBV9 | CASSVAAGANVLTF | TGTGCCAGCAGCGTAGCAGCTGGGGCCAACGTCCTGACTTTC
TRBJ1-3 | - | - | TRBV28 | CASSLVFGASGNTIYF | TGTGCCAGCAGTTTGGTTTTTGGGGCCTCTGGAAACACCATATATTTT
TRBJ2-1 | - | - | TRBV5-1 | CASSLPRDRDLHSYNEQFF | TGCGCCAGCAGCCTCCCCCGAGACAGAGACCTACATTCCTACAATGAGCAGTTCTTC
TRBJ1-4 | - | - | TRBV2 | CASSGGGGSANEKLFF | TGTGCCAGCAGTGGGGGTGGAGGGTCGGCTAATGAAAAACTGTTTTTT
TRBJ2-3 | once | TRBD2 | TRBV14 | CASSQDSGRVDTQYF | TGTGCCAGCAGCCAAGATAGCGGGAGAGTAGATACGCAGTATTTT
TRBJ2-7 | - | TRBD2 | TRBV3-1/TRBV3-2 | CASSQPGLAGDQEQYF | TGTGCCAGCAGCCAACCTGGACTAGCGGGAGATCAAGAGCAGTACTTC
TRBJ1-1 | - | TRBD1 | TRBV6-2/TRBV6-3 | CASSYTRTGPEAFF | TGTGCCAGCAGTTACACACGGACAGGGCCTGAAGCTTTCTTT
TRBJ2-7 | - | - | TRBV5-1 | CASSLVSAPGGRNEQYF | -